Presented here are 18 T cell receptor beta chains from one specimen sequenced in a study of cytomegalovirus exposure and HLA in healthy donors. The protocol was immunoSEQ multiplex PCR, while the TCRdb copy is restricted to in-frame clones and leaves out a portion. The repertoire holds about 160,000 clones, with around nine tenths as singletons. Sequencing was performed on PBMCs. The receptor set was obtained from a man between 18 and 35 years old in good health and CMV-seropositive.

This chain connects TRBV4-1 to TRBJ1-5; possible D gene TRBD1, 5 bases. The CDR3 consists of 17 residues. Trimming stripped 2 bases from V and 4 bases from J, with 18 bases between. Germline values: CDR1 MGHRA, CDR2 YSYEKL. Here the CDR3 DNA reads TGCGCCAGCAGCCAATTACCTGGGGAGGGGAAGAATCAGCCCCAGCATTTT. Protein: CASSQLPGEGKNQPQHF.

For this clone: Other DNA sequences in this specimen translate into the identical CDR3. The chain is built from TRBV5-1 and TRBJ1-3; tentatively, D is TRBD1 (5 bases). The V gene's germline CDR1 is SGHRS and CDR2 YFSETQ. The CDR3 is made up of 13 amino acids. With 0 bases removed from V and 4 bases from J, the gap between germline ends came to 5 bases. Here the CDR3 DNA reads TGCGCCAGCAGCTTGGACAGGGGAAACACCATATATTTT. The encoded protein is CASSLDRGNTIYF.

This chain uses TRBV7-9 with TRBJ2-3; 7 bases align to TRBD1. Germline V lookup: CDR1 SEHNR, CDR2 FQNEAQ (reference sequence). The CDR3 spans 16 residues. V lost 1 base, J lost 5 bases, and 9 bases stayed unmatched. The CDR3 DNA reads as TGTGCCAGCAGCTTAGGGGGGACAGATGAGGGAGATACGCAGTATTTT. Translated: CASSLGGTDEGDTQYF. Based on the CDR3 plus reference TRBV7-9 and TRBJ2-3, the full variable domain is DTGVSQNPRHKITKRGQNVTFRCDPISEHNRLYWYRQTLGQGPEFLTYFQNEAQLEKSRLLSDRFSAERPKGSFSTLEIQRTEQGDSAMYLCASSLGGTDEGDTQYFGPGTRLTVL.

The CDR3 spells CASSPQGASTGELFF. DNA of the CDR3: TGTGCCAGCAGTCCTCAGGGGGCGAGCACCGGGGAGCTGTTTTTT. The J gene is TRBJ2-2, the V gene TRBV2, with TRBD1 matching over 8 bases. The CDR3 contains 15 residues. The trim removed 5 bases at V and 4 bases at J, leaving 6 bases unmatched. Germline CDR1 SNHLY, CDR2 FYNNEI.

The rearrangement uses TRBV27 and TRBJ2-1; 12 positions match TRBD2. With 6 bases clipped from V and 7 bases from J, the junction kept 4 bases outside the gene matches. The CDR3 extends over 14 amino acids. CDR1 is MNHEY and CDR2 is SMNVEV in the germline V gene (reference sequence). CDR3 DNA: TGTGCCAGCAGCAGACTAGCGGGAGTGAATGAGCAGTTCTTC. This codes for CASSRLAGVNEQFF.

The rearrangement uses TRBV18 and TRBJ2-1; 14 bases fit TRBD2. The CDR3 covers 19 residues. Germline V gene data show CDR1 as KGHSH and CDR2 as LQKENI. Trimming removed 6 bases from V and 1 base from J; junction bases left unmatched: 11. As DNA, the CDR3 is TGTGCCAGCTCTCATGGGACTAGCGGGAGTGGGGGATCCTACAATGAGCAGTTCTTC. Protein sequence: CASSHGTSGSGGSYNEQFF. The variable domain in full, completed from reference TRBV18 and TRBJ2-1, reads NAGVMQNPRHLVRRRGQEARLRCSPMKGHSHVYWYRQLPEEGLKFMVYLQKENIIDESGMPKERFSAEFPKEGPSILRIQQVVRGDSAAYFCASSHGTSGSGGSYNEQFFGPGTRLTVL.

The chain recombines TRBV27 with TRBJ1-4, with 9 bases matching TRBD1. Germline V lookup: CDR1 MNHEY, CDR2 SMNVEV (reference sequence). The CDR3 covers 15 residues. The J segment lost 4 bases and the V segment lost 5 bases, leaving 5 bases of the junction unmatched. The CDR3 bases are TGTGCCAGCAGTACAGGGGGCCTGGGTAATGAAAAACTGTTTTTT. It is translated as CASSTGGLGNEKLFF. The entire variable domain, with the rest obtained from reference TRBV27 and TRBJ1-4, is as follows: EAQVTQNPRYLITVTGKKLTVTCSQNMNHEYMSWYRQDPGLGLRQIYYSMNVEVTDKGDVPEGYKVSRKEKRNFPLILESPSPNQTSLYFCASSTGGLGNEKLFFGSGTQLSVL.

The J gene is TRBJ2-2, the V gene TRBV7-9; 8 bases map to TRBD2. The CDR3 runs 16 residues. The junction had 7 bases not matched to a gene; V was cut back by 2 bases and J by 5 bases. CDR1 SEHNR and CDR2 FQNEAQ come from the germline V gene (reference sequence). In nucleotides, the CDR3 is TGTGCCAGCAGCTTACCACTTAGCGGGAAGACCGGGGAGCTGTTTTTT. Amino acid sequence: CASSLPLSGKTGELFF.

The CDR3 here is CSVTSGTTGEQYF. CDR3 nucleotide sequence: TGCAGCGTGACTAGCGGAACTACGGGAGAGCAGTACTTC. The chain links TRBV29-1 to TRBJ2-7; the match to TRBD2 covers 9 bases. V shed 6 bases and J 7 bases; nucleotides not matched to a gene: 10. Germline-derived CDR1 and CDR2 are SQVTM and ANQGSEA. This CDR3 comprises 13 residues.

CDR3 nucleotide sequence: TGTGCCAGCAGTTATGAAGCGGGCAACAATGAGCAGTTCTTC. It codes for CASSYEAGNNEQFF. The rearrangement joins TRBV7-9 to TRBJ2-1, with D perhaps TRBD2 (6 bases). The CDR3 runs 14 residues. Germline V CDR1 and CDR2: SEHNR, FQNEAQ (reference sequence). V was cut by 6 bases and J by 5 bases, with 14 bases left in between.

This clone was counted once. The J gene is TRBJ2-3, the V gene TRBV5-5; 10 nucleotides match TRBD1. The CDR3 is made up of 15 amino acids. Germline values: CDR1 SGHKS, CDR2 YYEKEE (reference sequence). J gave up 5 bases and V 4 bases, and 7 bases lay outside the gene matches. The CDR3: CASSPGQGMIDTQYF. The CDR3, as DNA: TGTGCCAGCAGCCCGGGACAGGGGATGATAGATACGCAGTATTTT.

Only a few counts were recorded for this clone. The chain uses TRBV5-6 and TRBJ2-5; TRBD1 might be the D (5 bases). The ends were cut back, 4 bases at V and 5 bases at J, with 12 bases in the middle. The CDR3 spans 13 residues. In germline, CDR1 is SGHDT, CDR2 YYEEEE. CDR3 sequence reads: CASSRKGQETQYF. The CDR3 DNA reads TGTGCCAGCAGCCGGAAGGGGCAGGAGACCCAGTACTTC.

The chain employs TRBV6-5 and TRBJ2-3, with D possibly TRBD2 on 6 matching bases. This CDR3 comprises 15 residues. V dropped 3 bases and J dropped 0 bases, with 10 bases sitting between them. Germline-derived CDR1 and CDR2 are MNHEY and SVGAGI. The CDR3 is CASSYSGSSTDTQYF. CDR3 bases: TGTGCCAGCAGTTATTCCGGGAGTAGCACAGATACGCAGTATTTT.

This clone was seen more than once but under ten times. This chain connects TRBV30 to TRBJ1-5; D unresolved. The germline V gene has CDR1 GTSNPN and CDR2 SVGIG (reference sequence). CDR3 size: 13 residues. V dropped 0 bases and J dropped 7 bases, with 10 bases sitting between them. CDR3 bases: TGTGCCTGGAGTGTGTTGGAGGCCCAGCCCCAGCATTTT. Its translation is CAWSVLEAQPQHF.

The chain links TRBV27 to TRBJ2-7, with 9 bases lining up with TRBD1. In germline, CDR1 is MNHEY, CDR2 SMNVEV (reference sequence). Trimming cost V 6 bases and J 7 bases; bases outside gene matches: 13. This CDR3 spans 15 amino acids. In nucleotides, the CDR3 is TGTGCCAGCAGATCGCCTAGACAGGGGGTCAGAGAGCAGTACTTC. It specifies CASRSPRQGVREQYF.

The V gene is TRBV6-1, the J gene TRBJ1-1; D unclear. Deletions cut 6 bases from V and 1 base from J, with 12 bases between. The CDR3 length is 14 residues. Germline V gives CDR1 MNHNS, CDR2 SASEGT. The CDR3, as DNA: TGTGCCAGCAGCCCCGGAGACGAGAACACTGAAGCTTTCTTT. Translating it yields CASSPGDENTEAFF.

The chain has TRBV6-4 and TRBJ2-1, with TRBD2 identical over 8 bases. The CDR3 is made up of 14 amino acids. With V trimmed by 4 bases and J by 9 bases, 8 bases remained unmatched. In germline, CDR1 is MRHNA, CDR2 SNTAGT. For the CDR3, the DNA is TGTGCCAGCAGTGCAGCGGGAGATTCAGTTGAGCAGTTCTTC. It yields the protein CASSAAGDSVEQFF.

J is TRBJ2-1 and V is TRBV7-3, with D perhaps TRBD2 (5 bases). Trimming stripped 5 bases from V and 8 bases from J, with 13 bases between. There are 13 residues in the CDR3. Germline CDR1 reads SGHTA; CDR2 reads FQGTGA. Here the CDR3 DNA reads TGTGCCAGCAGCCTCGGGAAACGCGATGAGCAGTTCTTC. It translates to CASSLGKRDEQFF.